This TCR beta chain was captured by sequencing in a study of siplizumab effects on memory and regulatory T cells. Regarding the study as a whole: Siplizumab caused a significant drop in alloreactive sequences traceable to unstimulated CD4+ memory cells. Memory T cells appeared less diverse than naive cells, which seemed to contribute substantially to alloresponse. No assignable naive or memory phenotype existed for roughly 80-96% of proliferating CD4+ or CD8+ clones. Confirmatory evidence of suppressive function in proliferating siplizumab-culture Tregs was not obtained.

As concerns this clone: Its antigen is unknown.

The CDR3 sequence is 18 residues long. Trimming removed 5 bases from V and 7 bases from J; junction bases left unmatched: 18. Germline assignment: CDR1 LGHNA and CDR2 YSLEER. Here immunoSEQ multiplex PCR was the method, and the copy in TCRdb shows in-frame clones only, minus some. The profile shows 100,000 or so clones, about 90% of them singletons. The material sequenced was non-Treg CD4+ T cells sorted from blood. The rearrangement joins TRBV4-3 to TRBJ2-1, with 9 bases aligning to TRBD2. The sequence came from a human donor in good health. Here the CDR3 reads CASSALGTSLTWGNEQFF. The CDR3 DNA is TGCGCCAGCAGCGCTTTGGGGACTAGCCTAACATGGGGGAATGAGCAGTTCTTC.